Following are 12 T cell receptor beta chains from one sample sequenced in a study of T cell repertoires in cytomegalovirus infection. TCRdb used MiXCR to reprocess the reads, holding one entry per CDR3 protein. The data show hundreds of thousands of distinct CDR3 sequences, 15% to 20% seen once. What was sequenced was PBMCs. These receptors were collected from a human donor in good health (CMV status not recorded). Some clones in this sample may be carry-over from other donors' samples.

This clonotype has more than one count but fewer than ten. J is TRBJ2-1 and V is TRBV7-2; D is uncertain. There are 12 residues in the CDR3. V dropped 1 base and J dropped 12 bases, with 10 bases sitting between them. The germline V gene encodes CDR1 SGHTA and CDR2 FQGNSA. This CDR3 reads CASSLVAVGQFF. In DNA, the CDR3 is TGTGCCAGCAGCTTAGTTGCTGTGGGGCAGTTCTTC. The full variable domain, with the rest looked up from reference TRBV7-2 and TRBJ2-1, is GAGVSQSPSNKVTEKGKDVELRCDPISGHTALYWYRQSLGQGLEFLIYFQGNSAPDKSGLPSDRFSAERTGGSVSTLTIQRTQQEDSAVYLCASSLVAVGQFFGPGTRLTVL.

This clonotype was detected a few times. The chain uses TRBV5-5 and TRBJ2-3; 9 nucleotides align to TRBD2. Looked up from germline, CDR1 is SGHKS and CDR2 is YYEKEE (reference sequence). This CDR3 contains 15 residues. V was clipped by 5 bases and J by 3 bases; unmatched bases: 7. The DNA for the CDR3 is TGTGCCAGCAGAGCCGGGACTAGCATAACAGATACGCAGTATTTT. It specifies CASRAGTSITDTQYF.

This clonotype was counted ten times or more. The chain combines TRBV7-2 with TRBJ2-3; 10 bases are shared with TRBD2. The CDR3 length is 14 residues. The J segment lost 9 bases and the V segment lost 1 base, leaving 4 bases of the junction unmatched. The germline gives CDR1 SGHTA, CDR2 FQGNSA. CDR3 sequence reads: CASSLVAGGGTQYF. The CDR3 DNA reads TGTGCCAGCAGCTTAGTAGCGGGAGGAGGGACGCAGTATTTT.

This clonotype showed up many times. The rearrangement links TRBV11-2 to TRBJ2-3; D possibly corresponds to TRBD1 (6 bases). The germline V and J ends were trimmed by 5 bases and 0 bases, with 18 bases remaining between them. The CDR3 consists of 17 residues. Looked up from germline, CDR1 is SGHAT and CDR2 is FQNNGV. In DNA, the CDR3 is TGTGCCAGCAGCCCCGTTCGTCGGGACACCAGCACAGATACGCAGTATTTT. It yields the protein CASSPVRRDTSTDTQYF.

The genes are TRBV4-1 and TRBJ1-5; no clear D. Germline V gene data show CDR1 as MGHRA and CDR2 as YSYEKL. Trimming pared 6 bases from V and 7 bases from J, leaving 22 bases between. The CDR3 has 16 residues. Here the CDR3 DNA reads TGCGCCAGCAGTCCTCGTGTTCAGGACCTAAAGCAGCCCCAGCATTTT. Protein sequence: CASSPRVQDLKQPQHF.

V usage is TRBV6-2 or TRBV6-3 and J usage is TRBJ1-1, with D perhaps TRBD1 (6 bases). The CDR3 is made up of 15 amino acids. Germline loops: CDR1 MNHEY, CDR2 SVGEGT. Trimming removed 6 bases at V and 1 base at J, with 15 bases between. In nucleotides, the CDR3 is TGTGCCAGCAGCCTTGTGGGGGACAAGAACACTGAAGCTTTCTTT. This sequence encodes CASSLVGDKNTEAFF.

Regarding this clonotype: This may be a read error: a much more frequent sequence differs by one nucleotide. The V call is TRBV24-1, the J call TRBJ1-2, with no clear D. Germline CDR1 KGHDR, CDR2 SFDVKD. The V gene lost 4 bases and the J gene lost 10 bases, with 12 bases spanning the gap. This CDR3 has 12 residues. The CDR3 DNA reads as TGTGCCACCAGTGAAGACGAAAGGATCTACACCTTC. Translation: CATSEDERIYTF.

In its sample, this clonotype was seen a few times. V is TRBV10-3 and J is TRBJ2-1, with a weak D call TRBD2 (6 bases). The V end was cut by 11 bases, the J end by 4 bases, with 15 bases between. The germline V gene encodes CDR1 ENHRY and CDR2 SYGVKD. This CDR3 has 13 amino acids. The CDR3 loop reads CASETAGYNEQFF. DNA for the CDR3: TGTGCCTCCGAGACGGCGGGGTACAATGAGCAGTTCTTC.

This clonotype was counted only a few times. The chain couples TRBV20-1 to TRBJ2-7; D is tentatively TRBD1 or TRBD2 (5 bases each). V was trimmed by 3 bases and J by 0 bases, leaving 24 bases between them. The CDR3 loop spans 18 amino acids. From germline, CDR1 is DFQATT and CDR2 SNEGSKA (reference sequence). The CDR3 here is CSARPHSGTKSSSYEQYF. The CDR3 nucleotides read TGCAGTGCTAGGCCACACTCCGGGACCAAGAGTAGCTCCTACGAGCAGTACTTC.

This clonotype was seen only a few times. The chain has TRBV6-2 or TRBV6-3 and TRBJ2-1; D unclear. Trimming pared 2 bases from V and 3 bases from J, leaving 11 bases between. CDR3 length equals 15 residues. In germline, CDR1 is MNHEY, CDR2 SVGEGT. The CDR3, as DNA: TGTGCCAGCAGTTACCCGAAGGGCTTCTACAATGAGCAGTTCTTC. Translating gives CASSYPKGFYNEQFF.

The rearrangement joins TRBV6-5 to TRBJ2-1; D is perhaps TRBD1 (6 bases). Trimming left V 6 bases short and J 7 bases short, with 10 bases between. The CDR3 is 12 amino acids. Germline lookup yields CDR1 MNHEY and CDR2 SVGAGI. CDR3 in DNA: TGTGCCAGCAGGGGGCAGGGGAATGAGCAGTTCTTC. Translating it yields CASRGQGNEQFF.

This clonotype occurred a few times. This chain joins TRBV2 and TRBJ2-7; the D gene is possibly TRBD2 (6 bases). V lost 6 bases, J lost 2 bases, and 17 bases lay in between. The length of the CDR3 is 15 residues. Germline loops: CDR1 SNHLY, CDR2 FYNNEI. In DNA, the CDR3 is TGTGCCAGCAGGCCCGAGAGAGGAGGGGCCTACGAGCAGTACTTC. Its protein product is CASRPERGGAYEQYF.